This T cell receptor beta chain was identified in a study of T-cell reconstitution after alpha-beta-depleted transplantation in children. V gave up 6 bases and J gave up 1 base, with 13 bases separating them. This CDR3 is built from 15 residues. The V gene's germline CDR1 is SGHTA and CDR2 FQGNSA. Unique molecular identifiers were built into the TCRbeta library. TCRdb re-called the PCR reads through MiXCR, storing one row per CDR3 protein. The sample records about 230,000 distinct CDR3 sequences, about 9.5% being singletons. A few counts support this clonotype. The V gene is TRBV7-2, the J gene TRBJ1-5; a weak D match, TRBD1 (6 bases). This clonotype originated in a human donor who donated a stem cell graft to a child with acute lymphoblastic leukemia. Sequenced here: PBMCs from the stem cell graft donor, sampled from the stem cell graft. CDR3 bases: TGTGCCAGCAGGCCACAGGGTTTGAGCAATCAGCCCCAGCATTTT. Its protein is CASRPQGLSNQPQHF.